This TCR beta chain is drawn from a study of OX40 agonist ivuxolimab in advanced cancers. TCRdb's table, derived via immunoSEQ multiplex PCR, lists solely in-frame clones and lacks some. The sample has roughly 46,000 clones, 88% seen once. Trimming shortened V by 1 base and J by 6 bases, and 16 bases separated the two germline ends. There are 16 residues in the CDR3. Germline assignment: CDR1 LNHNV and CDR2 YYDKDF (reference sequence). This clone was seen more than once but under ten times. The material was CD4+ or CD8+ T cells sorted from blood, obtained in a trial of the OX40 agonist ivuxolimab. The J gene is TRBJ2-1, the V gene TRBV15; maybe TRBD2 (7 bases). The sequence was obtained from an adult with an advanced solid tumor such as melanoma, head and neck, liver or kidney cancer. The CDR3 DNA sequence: TGTGCCACCAGCAGAGCTGGGGGGGACATCCCCAATGAGCAGTTCTTC. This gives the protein CATSRAGGDIPNEQFF.